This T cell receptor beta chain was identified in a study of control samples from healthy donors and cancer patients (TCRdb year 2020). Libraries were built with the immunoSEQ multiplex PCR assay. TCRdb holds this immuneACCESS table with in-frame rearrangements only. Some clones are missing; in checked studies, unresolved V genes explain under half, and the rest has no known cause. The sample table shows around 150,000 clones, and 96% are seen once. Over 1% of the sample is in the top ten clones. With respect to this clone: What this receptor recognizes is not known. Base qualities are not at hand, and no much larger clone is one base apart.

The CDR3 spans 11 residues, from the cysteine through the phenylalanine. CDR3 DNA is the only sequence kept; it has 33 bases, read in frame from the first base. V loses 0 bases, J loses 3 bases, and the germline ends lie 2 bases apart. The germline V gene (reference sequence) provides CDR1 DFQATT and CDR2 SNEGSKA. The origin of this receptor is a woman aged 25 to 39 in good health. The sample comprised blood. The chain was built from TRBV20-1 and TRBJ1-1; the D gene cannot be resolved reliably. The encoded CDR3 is CSARDDTEAFF. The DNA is TGCAGTGCTAGAGATGACACTGAAGCTTTCTTT.